The sequence of this TCR beta chain was determined in a study of blood T cell repertoires in COVID-19. Germline lookup yields CDR1 SQVTM and CDR2 ANQGSEA. V was pared by 8 bases and J by 3 bases, with 16 bases between. There are 13 residues in the CDR3. Produced via immunoSEQ multiplex PCR; TCRdb's table is partial and in-frame only. The sample gives around 62,000 clones, roughly 91% of which show up once; over 9% is in the top ten. This receptor was taken from a woman aged 35 to 49 who had recovered from COVID-19. This chain connects TRBV29-1 to TRBJ1-2; the D gene is possibly TRBD1 (6 bases). The sequencing input was PBMCs or T cells enriched from blood (not recorded which). As DNA, the CDR3 is TGCAGCCATAGAGGGGGGGGAGACTATGGCTACACCTTC. This encodes CSHRGGGDYGYTF.